What follows describes a single TCR beta chain. Germline V gene sequence: CDR1 SGHTA, CDR2 FQGNSA. V lost 1 base, J lost 7 bases, and 11 bases lay in between. This CDR3 region has 14 residues. The sample originates from a study of blood T cells in healthy people across ages. The authors ran a second PCR of 7 to 11 cycles using a sample-barcoded 5' primer and a J-beta primer mix. TCRdb reprocessed the 5' RACE reads via MiXCR and lists one record per CDR3 protein. The sample contains around 800,000 distinct CDR3 sequences, approximately 24% of which appear only once. These data also featured in a second study, about T cells of mothers and their children.

The TCR comes from a boy aged 5-17 years in good health. The sequenced sample consisted of blood. V gene TRBV7-2 combines with J gene TRBJ2-1, with unresolved D. The CDR3 here is CASSLVPAGNEQFF. The CDR3 DNA is TGTGCCAGCAGCTTAGTCCCGGCTGGGAATGAGCAGTTCTTC. Using reference TRBV7-2 and TRBJ2-1 for the parts outside the CDR3, the full variable domain is GAGVSQSPSNKVTEKGKDVELRCDPISGHTALYWYRQSLGQGLEFLIYFQGNSAPDKSGLPSDRFSAERTGGSVSTLTIQRTQQEDSAVYLCASSLVPAGNEQFFGPGTRLTVL.